This TCR beta chain is from a study of blood T cell repertoires in COVID-19 (dated by TCRdb to the early 2020s). Some background on the complete study: Collaborator samples came from the United States, Italy and Spain and covered acute and convalescent phases of COVID-19. The repertoires were made available in a free public database intended to serve as a resource for research on the immune response to SARS-CoV-2. A de-identified subject ID, COVID-19 status, age in years and sex were almost always included in the sample metadata. Samples came from the ongoing ImmuneRACE study (first 160 participants) plus 1,254 subjects from 6 global collaborators. Deeply sampled blood TCRbeta repertoires from subjects exposed to, actively infected with, or recovered from COVID-19 were included in the dataset. The material from the prospective study consisted of cDNA or gDNA derived from T cells, B-cell-depleted T cells, or PBMCs. Where HLA class I and class II types were available, the types were taken from metadata supplied by the sample provider, not from assay-based typing.

TCRbeta CDR3 regions were amplified from genomic DNA by means of the immunoSEQ Assay, a bias-controlled multiplex PCR. The authors' pipeline ran thus. Nucleated cell counts per sample were estimated from amplification of reference gene primers within the assay. To quantify the absolute abundance of each unique TCRbeta CDR3 rearrangement, sequence reads were collapsed and filtered. For each sample, productive Simpson clonality was calculated as the square root of Simpson's diversity index across productive rearrangements. The immuneACCESS repertoire file appears here via TCRdb, limited to in-frame rearrangements. These files lack a portion of the clones; in checked studies, under half of the deficit traces to unresolved V genes, and the cause of the others is not known. V, J and clone size are taken as reported in that table, and D and trimming were inferred from the DNA itself. A total of 200,000 to 250,000 clones appear in this sample, 86% of them only once. The top ten constitute 10% to 13% of the sample.

At one collaborating source in Seattle, patients were enrolled during active infection and were followed longitudinally through the course of disease. Each collaborating institution followed its own protocols to collect whole blood in K2EDTA tubes. For TCRbeta analysis, collaborators shipped samples in one of three forms: frozen whole blood, isolated PBMCs, or DNA extracted from either of those sample types. The sample holds a few counts of this clone. No cognate antigen has been identified for it. No much larger clone is present one base from it, and per-base qualities are unavailable. Overall study results and their limits: The amount of clinical and demographic metadata varied by source and participant and was provided uncurated.

This TCR was recovered from a woman between 50 and 59 years old with COVID-19, enrolled during active disease. The sequenced sample was peripheral blood.

This receptor carries the CDR3 CASSFDGLGYETQYF. The bases read TGCGCCAGCAGCTTCGACGGGTTGGGTTACGAGACCCAGTACTTC. This receptor chain uses TRBV5-1 and TRBJ2-5; no D gene can be assigned with confidence. The CDR3 goes from the cysteine to the phenylalanine over 15 residues. Solely the CDR3 DNA is kept, with 45 bases framed from the first base. The germline V gene specifies SGHRS as CDR1 and YFSETQ as CDR2. V is reduced by 2 bases and J by 5 bases, leaving a spacing of 16 bases between them.